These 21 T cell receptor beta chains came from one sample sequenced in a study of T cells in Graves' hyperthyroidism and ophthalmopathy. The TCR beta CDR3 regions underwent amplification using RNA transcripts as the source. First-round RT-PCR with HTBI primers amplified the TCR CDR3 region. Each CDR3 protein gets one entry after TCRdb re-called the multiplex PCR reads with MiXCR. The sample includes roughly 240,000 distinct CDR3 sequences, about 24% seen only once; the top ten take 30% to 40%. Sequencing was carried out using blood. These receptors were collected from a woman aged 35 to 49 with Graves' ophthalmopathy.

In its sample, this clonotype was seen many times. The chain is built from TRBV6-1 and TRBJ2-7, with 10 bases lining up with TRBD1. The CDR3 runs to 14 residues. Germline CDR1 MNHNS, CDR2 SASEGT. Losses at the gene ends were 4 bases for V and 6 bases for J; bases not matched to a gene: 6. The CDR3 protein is CASSVRTGGSEQYF. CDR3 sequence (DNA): TGTGCCAGCAGTGTACGGACAGGGGGTAGCGAGCAGTACTTC.

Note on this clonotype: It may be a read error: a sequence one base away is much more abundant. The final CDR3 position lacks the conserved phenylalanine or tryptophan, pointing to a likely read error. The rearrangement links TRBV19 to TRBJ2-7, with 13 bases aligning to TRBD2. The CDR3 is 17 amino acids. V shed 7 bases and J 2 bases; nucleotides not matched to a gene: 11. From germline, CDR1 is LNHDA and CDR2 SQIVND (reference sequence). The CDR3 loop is CASIRTSGSAAPYEQYL. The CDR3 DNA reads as TGTGCCAGTATCCGGACTAGCGGGAGCGCAGCTCCCTACGAGCAGTACCTC.

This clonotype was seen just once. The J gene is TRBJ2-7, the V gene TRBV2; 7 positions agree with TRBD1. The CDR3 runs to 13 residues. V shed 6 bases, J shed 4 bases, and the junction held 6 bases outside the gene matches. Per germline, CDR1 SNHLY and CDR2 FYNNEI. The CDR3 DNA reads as TGTGCCAGCAGGACAGGGTCGGGGTACGAGCAGTACTTC. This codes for CASRTGSGYEQYF.

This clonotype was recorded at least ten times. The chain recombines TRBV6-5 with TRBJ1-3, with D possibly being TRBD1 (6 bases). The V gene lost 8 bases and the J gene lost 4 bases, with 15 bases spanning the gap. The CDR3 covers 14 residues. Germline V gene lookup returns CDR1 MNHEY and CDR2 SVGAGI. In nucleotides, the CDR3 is TGTGCCAGCTACAGGGAAGGGAGAGGAAACACCATATATTTT. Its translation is CASYREGRGNTIYF.

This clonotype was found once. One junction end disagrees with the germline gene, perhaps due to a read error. Written as DNA, the CDR3 is TGTGCCAGCAGTCTAGCGGGCTATGGGTCTAGCACAGATACGCAGTATTTT. Its translation: CASSLAGYGSSTDTQYF. The chain links TRBV12-3 or TRBV12-4 to TRBJ2-3; TRBD2 matches 8 bases. The CDR3 totals 17 residues.

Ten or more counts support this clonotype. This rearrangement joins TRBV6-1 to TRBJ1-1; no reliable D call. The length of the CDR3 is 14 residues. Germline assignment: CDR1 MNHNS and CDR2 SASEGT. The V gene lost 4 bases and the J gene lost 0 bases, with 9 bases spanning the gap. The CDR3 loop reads CASSVEILNTEAFF. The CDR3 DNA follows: TGTGCCAGCAGTGTGGAGATACTGAACACTGAAGCTTTCTTT.

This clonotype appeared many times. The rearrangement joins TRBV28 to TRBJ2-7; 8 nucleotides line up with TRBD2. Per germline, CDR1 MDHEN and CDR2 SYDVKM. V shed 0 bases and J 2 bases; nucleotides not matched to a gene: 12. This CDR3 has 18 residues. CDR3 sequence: CASSLWREAVRATYEQYF. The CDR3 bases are TGTGCCAGCAGTTTATGGCGGGAGGCAGTGAGGGCCACCTACGAGCAGTACTTC. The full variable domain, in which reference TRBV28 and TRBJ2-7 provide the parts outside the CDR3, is DVKVTQSSRYLVKRTGEKVFLECVQDMDHENMFWYRQDPGLGLRLIYFSYDVKMKEKGDIPEGYSVSREKKERFSLILESASTNQTSMYLCASSLWREAVRATYEQYFGPGTRLTVT.

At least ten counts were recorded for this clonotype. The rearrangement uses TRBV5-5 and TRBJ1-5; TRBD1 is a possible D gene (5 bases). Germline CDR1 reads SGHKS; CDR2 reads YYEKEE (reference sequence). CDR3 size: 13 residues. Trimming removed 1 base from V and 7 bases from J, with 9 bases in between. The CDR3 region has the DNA TGTGCCAGCAGCTTGCGAGGGGACCAGCCCCAGCATTTT. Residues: CASSLRGDQPQHF. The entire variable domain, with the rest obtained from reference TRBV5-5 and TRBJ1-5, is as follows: DAGVTQSPTHLIKTRGQQVTLRCSPISGHKSVSWYQQVLGQGPQFIFQYYEKEERGRGNFPDRFSARQFPNYSSELNVNALLLGDSALYLCASSLRGDQPQHFGDGTRLSIL.

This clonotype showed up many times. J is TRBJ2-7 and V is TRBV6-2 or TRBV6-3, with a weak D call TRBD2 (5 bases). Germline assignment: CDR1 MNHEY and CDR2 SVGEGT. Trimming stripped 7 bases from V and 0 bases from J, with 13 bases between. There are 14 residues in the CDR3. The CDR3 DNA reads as TGTGCCAGCAAAGATACGGGGAGCTCCTACGAGCAGTACTTC. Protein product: CASKDTGSSYEQYF.

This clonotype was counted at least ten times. This CDR3 reads CASSAGLAGYYEQYF. CDR3 nucleotide sequence: TGTGCCAGCAGCGCCGGACTAGCGGGCTACTACGAGCAGTACTTC. The chain combines TRBV9 with TRBJ2-7, with 11 bases that match TRBD2. The germline CDR1 and CDR2 sequences are SGDLS and YYNGEE. There are 15 residues in the CDR3. The trim removed 3 bases at V and 3 bases at J, leaving 5 bases unmatched.

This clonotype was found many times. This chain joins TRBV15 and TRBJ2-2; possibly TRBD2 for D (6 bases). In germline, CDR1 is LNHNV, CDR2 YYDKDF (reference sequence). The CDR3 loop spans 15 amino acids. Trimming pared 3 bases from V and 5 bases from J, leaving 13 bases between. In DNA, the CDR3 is TGTGCCACCAGCAGTTCCGGGAGAGAAACCGGGGAGCTGTTTTTT. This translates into CATSSSGRETGELFF.

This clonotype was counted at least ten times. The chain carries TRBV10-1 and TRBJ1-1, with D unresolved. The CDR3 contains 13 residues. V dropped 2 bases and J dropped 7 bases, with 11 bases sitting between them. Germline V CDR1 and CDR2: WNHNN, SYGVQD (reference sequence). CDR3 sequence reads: CASSEAGPSEAFF. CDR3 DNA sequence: TGCGCCAGCAGTGAGGCTGGACCCAGTGAAGCTTTCTTT.

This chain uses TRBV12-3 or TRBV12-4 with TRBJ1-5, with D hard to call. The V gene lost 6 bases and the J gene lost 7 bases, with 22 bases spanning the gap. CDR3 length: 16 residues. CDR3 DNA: TGTGCCAGCAGCCATCGCCGGCTAACTCGTTGGCAGCCCCAGCATTTT. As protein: CASSHRRLTRWQPQHF.

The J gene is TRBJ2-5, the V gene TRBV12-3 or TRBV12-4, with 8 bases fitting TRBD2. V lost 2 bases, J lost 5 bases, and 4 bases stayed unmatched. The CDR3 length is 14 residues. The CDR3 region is CASSLREGWETQYF. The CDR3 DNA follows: TGTGCCAGCAGTTTACGGGAGGGTTGGGAGACCCAGTACTTC.

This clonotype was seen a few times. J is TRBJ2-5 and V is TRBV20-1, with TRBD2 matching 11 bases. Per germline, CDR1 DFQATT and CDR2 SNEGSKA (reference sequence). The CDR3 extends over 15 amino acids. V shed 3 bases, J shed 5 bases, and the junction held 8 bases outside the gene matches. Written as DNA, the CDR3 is TGCAGTGCTAGCCGCCCTAGCGGGAGGTTGGAGACCCAGTACTTC. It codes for CSASRPSGRLETQYF.

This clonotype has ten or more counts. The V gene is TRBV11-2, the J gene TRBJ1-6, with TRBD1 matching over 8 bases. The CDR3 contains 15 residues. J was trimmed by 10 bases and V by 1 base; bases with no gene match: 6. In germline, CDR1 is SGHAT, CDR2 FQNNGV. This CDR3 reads CASSLGGQVVSPLHF. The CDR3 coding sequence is TGTGCCAGCAGCTTAGGGGGACAGGTTGTCTCACCCCTCCACTTT.

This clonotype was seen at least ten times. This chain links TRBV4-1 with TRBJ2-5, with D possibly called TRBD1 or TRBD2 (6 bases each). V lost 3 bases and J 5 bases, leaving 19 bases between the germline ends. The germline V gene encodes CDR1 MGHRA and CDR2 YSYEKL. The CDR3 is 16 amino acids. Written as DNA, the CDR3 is TGCGCCAGCAGCCAGGACAGTTGGGAGGCCCGGGAGACCCAGTACTTC. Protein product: CASSQDSWEARETQYF.

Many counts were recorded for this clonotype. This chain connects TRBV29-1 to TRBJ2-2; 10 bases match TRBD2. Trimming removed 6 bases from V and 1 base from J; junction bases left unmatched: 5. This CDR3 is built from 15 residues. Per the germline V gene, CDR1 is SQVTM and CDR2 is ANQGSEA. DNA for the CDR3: TGCAGCGTCGCGCTAGCGGGGGTGAACACCGGGGAGCTGTTTTTT. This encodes CSVALAGVNTGELFF.

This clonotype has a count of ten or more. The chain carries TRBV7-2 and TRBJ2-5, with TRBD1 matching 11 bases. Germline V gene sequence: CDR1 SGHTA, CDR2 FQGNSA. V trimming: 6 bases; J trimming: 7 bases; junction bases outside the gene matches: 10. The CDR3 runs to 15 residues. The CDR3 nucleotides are TGTGCCAGCAGTTTGGACAGGGGGCTTAAGGGGACCCAGTACTTC. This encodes CASSLDRGLKGTQYF.

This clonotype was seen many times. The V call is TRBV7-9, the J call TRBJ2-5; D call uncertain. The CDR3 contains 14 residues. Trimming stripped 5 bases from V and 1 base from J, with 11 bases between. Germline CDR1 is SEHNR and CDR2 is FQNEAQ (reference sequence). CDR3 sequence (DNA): TGTGCCAGCAGCCCAAGTGGGATCCAAGAGACCCAGTACTTC. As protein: CASSPSGIQETQYF. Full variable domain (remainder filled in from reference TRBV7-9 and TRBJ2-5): DTGVSQNPRHKITKRGQNVTFRCDPISEHNRLYWYRQTLGQGPEFLTYFQNEAQLEKSRLLSDRFSAERPKGSFSTLEIQRTEQGDSAMYLCASSPSGIQETQYFGPGTRLLVL.

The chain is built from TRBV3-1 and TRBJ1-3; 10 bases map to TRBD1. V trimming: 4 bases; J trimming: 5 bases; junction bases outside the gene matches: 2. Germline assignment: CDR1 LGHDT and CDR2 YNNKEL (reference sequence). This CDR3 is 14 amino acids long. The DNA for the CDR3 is TGTGCCAGCAGCCCGGGACAGGGGAGAAACACCATATATTTT. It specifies CASSPGQGRNTIYF.